One T cell receptor beta chain is described in this entry. The data originate from a study of shared clonotypes between healthy human individuals. The protocol was immunoSEQ multiplex PCR, while the TCRdb copy is restricted to in-frame clones and leaves out a portion. The sample has a few hundred thousand clones, 90% to 97% seen once; the top ten hold around 0.32%. Germline lookup yields CDR1 SQVTM and CDR2 ANQGSEA. Between the trimmed V and J ends, which lost 4 bases and 4 bases, there was a span of 7 bases. The CDR3 length is 11 residues. The chain couples TRBV29-1 to TRBJ1-2; the D is unclear. The sequenced sample consisted of memory CD8+ T cells sorted from blood. Noted subset: CD45RO+ cells pooled with CCR7-negative TemRA cells. This receptor was taken from a man aged 25 to 45 in good health. The CDR3 here is CSVATAYGYTF. The DNA for the CDR3 is TGCAGCGTTGCGACGGCCTATGGCTACACCTTC.